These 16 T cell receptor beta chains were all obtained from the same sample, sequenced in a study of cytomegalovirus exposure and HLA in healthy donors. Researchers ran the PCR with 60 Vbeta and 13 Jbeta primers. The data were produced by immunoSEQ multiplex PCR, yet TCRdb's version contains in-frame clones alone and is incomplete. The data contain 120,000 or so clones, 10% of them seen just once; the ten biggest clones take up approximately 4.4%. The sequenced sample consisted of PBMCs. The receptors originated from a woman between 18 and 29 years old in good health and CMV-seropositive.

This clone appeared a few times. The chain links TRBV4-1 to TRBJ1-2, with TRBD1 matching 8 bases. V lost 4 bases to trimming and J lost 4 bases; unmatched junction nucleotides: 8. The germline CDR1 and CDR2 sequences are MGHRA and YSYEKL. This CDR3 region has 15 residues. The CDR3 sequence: CASSPAGDRPYGYTF. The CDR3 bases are TGCGCCAGCAGCCCAGCCGGGGACAGGCCCTATGGCTACACCTTC.

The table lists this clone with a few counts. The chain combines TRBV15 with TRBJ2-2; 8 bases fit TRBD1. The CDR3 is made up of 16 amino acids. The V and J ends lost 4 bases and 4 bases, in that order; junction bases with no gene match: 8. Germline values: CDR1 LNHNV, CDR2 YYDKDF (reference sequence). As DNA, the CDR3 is TGTGCCACCAGCACGTCAGGACAGGGAATCACCGGGGAGCTGTTTTTT. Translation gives CATSTSGQGITGELFF.

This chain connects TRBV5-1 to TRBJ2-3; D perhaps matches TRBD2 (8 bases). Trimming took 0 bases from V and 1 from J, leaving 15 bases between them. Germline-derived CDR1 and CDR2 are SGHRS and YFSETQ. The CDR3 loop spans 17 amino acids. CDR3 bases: TGCGCCAGCAGCTTGGCCGGGAGGGGGCTTGGCACAGATACGCAGTATTTT. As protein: CASSLAGRGLGTDTQYF.

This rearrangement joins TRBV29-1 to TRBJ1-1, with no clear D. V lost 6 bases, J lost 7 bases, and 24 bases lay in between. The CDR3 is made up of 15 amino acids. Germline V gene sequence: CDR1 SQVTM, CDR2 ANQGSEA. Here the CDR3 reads CSVHDGVFSGGEAFF. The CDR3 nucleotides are TGCAGCGTGCACGACGGGGTGTTCAGTGGAGGTGAAGCTTTCTTT.

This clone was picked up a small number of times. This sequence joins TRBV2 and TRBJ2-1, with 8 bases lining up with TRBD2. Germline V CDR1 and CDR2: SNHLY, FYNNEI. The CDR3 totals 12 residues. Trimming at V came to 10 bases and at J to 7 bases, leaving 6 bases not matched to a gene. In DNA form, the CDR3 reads TGTGCCATCAGGACTAGCTCTAATGAGCAGTTCTTC. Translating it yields CAIRTSSNEQFF. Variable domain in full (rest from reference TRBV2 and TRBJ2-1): EPEVTQTPSHQVTQMGQEVILRCVPISNHLYFYWYRQILGQKVEFLVSFYNNEISEKSEIFDDQFSVERPDGSNFTLKIRSTKLEDSAMYFCAIRTSSNEQFFGPGTRLTVL.

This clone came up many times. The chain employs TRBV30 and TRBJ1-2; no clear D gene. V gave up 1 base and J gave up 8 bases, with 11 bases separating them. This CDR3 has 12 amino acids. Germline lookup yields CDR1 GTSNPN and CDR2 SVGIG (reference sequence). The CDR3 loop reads CAWSGAAAGYTF. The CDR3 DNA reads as TGTGCCTGGAGTGGGGCAGCGGCGGGCTACACCTTC.

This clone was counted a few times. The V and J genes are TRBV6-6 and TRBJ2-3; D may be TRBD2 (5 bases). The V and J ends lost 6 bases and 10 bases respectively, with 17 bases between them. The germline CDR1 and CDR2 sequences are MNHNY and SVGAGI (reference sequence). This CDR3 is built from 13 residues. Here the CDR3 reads CASRPLSLGAQYF. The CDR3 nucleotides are TGTGCCAGCAGACCCCTCTCCCTCGGGGCGCAGTATTTT.

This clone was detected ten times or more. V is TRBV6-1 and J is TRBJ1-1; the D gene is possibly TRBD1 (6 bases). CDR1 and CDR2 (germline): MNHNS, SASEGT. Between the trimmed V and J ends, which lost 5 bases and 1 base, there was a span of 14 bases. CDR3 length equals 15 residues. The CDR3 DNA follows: TGTGCCAGCAGTAGACACGGGACACCGAACACTGAAGCTTTCTTT. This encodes CASSRHGTPNTEAFF.

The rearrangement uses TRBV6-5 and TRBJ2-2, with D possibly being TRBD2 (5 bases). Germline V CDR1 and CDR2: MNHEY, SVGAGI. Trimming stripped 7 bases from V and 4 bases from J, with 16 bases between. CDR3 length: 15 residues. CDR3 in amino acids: CASTLEGLGTGELFF. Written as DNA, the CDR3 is TGTGCCAGCACTTTAGAGGGTCTCGGCACCGGGGAGCTGTTTTTT.

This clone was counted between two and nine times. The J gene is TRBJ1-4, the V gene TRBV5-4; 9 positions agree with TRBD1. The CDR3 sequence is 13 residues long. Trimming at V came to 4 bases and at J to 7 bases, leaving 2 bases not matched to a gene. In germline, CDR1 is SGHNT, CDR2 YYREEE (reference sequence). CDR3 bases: TGTGCCAGCAGCCCGGGACAGGGTGAAAAACTGTTTTTT. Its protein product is CASSPGQGEKLFF.

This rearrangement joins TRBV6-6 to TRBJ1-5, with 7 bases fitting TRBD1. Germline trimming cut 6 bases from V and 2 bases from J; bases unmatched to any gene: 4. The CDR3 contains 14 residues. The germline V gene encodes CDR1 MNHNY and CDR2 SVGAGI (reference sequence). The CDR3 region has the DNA TGTGCCAGCAGACCCGGGACAGGCAATCAGCCCCAGCATTTT. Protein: CASRPGTGNQPQHF.

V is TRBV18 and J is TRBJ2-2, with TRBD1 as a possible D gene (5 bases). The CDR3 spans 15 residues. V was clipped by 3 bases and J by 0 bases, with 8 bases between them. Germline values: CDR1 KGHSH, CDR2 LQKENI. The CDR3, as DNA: TGTGCCAGCTCACCGGCGACAGCGAACACCGGGGAGCTGTTTTTT. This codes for CASSPATANTGELFF.

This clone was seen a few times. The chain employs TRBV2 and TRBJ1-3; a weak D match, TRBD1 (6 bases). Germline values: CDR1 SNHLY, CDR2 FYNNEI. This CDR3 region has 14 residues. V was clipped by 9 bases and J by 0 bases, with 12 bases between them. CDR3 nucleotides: TGTGCCAGAGGGGGACCGAACTCTGGAAACACCATATATTTT. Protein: CARGGPNSGNTIYF. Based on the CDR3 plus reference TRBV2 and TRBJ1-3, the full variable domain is EPEVTQTPSHQVTQMGQEVILRCVPISNHLYFYWYRQILGQKVEFLVSFYNNEISEKSEIFDDQFSVERPDGSNFTLKIRSTKLEDSAMYFCARGGPNSGNTIYFGEGSWLTVV.

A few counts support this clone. The CDR3 DNA follows: TGCAGCGTTGAAGGAGGGTATAGGACCCAGTACTTC. This sequence encodes CSVEGGYRTQYF. The J gene is TRBJ2-5, the V gene TRBV29-1, with D possibly being TRBD2 (5 bases). V lost 1 base to trimming and J lost 7 bases, with 10 bases between them. Germline CDR1 is SQVTM and CDR2 is ANQGSEA. This CDR3 spans 12 amino acids.

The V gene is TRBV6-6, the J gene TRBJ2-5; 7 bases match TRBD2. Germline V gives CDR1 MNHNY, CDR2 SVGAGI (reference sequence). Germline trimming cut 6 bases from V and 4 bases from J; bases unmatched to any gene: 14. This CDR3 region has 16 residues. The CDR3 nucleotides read TGTGCCAGCAGCACCGCCGGGGGGATGGGAGGAGAGACCCAGTACTTC. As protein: CASSTAGGMGGETQYF.

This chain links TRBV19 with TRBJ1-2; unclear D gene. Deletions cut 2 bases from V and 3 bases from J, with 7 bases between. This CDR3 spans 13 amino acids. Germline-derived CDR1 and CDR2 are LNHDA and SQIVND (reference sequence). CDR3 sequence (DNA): TGTGCCAGTAGTATAAATTCGTACTATGGCTACACCTTC. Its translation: CASSINSYYGYTF.